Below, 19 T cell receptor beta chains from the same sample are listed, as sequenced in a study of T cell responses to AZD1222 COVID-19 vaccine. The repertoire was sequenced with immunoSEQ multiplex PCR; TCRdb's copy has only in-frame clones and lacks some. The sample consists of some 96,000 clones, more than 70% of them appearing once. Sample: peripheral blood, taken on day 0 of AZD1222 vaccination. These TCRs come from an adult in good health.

In nucleotides, the CDR3 is TGTGCCAGCAGCCAAGATAAAGGGACAGGGGGCGGCTATGGCTACACCTTC. Protein product: CASSQDKGTGGGYGYTF. The chain couples TRBV14 to TRBJ1-2; TRBD1 agrees at 12 bases. Germline V gene lookup returns CDR1 SGHDN and CDR2 FVKESK. The CDR3 runs 17 residues. The V segment lost 0 bases and the J segment 4 bases; nucleotides outside the gene matches: 6. Using reference TRBV14 and TRBJ1-2 for the parts outside the CDR3, the full variable domain is EAGVTQFPSHSVIEKGQTVTLRCDPISGHDNLYWYRRVMGKEIKFLLHFVKESKQDESGMPNNRFLAERTGGTYSTLKVQPAELEDSGVYFCASSQDKGTGGGYGYTFGSGTRLTVV.

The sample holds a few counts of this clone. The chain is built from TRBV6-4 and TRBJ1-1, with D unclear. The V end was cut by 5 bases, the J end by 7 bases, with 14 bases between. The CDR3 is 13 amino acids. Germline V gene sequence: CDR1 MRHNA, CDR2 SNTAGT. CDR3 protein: CASSKTREDEAFF. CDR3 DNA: TGTGCCAGCAGTAAAACTAGGGAGGATGAAGCTTTCTTT.

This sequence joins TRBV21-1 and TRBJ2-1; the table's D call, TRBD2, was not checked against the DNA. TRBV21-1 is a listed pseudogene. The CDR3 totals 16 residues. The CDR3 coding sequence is TGTGCCAGCAGCAAAGAGACTAGCGGGGGGGTGGATGAGCAGTTCTTC. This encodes CASSKETSGGVDEQFF.

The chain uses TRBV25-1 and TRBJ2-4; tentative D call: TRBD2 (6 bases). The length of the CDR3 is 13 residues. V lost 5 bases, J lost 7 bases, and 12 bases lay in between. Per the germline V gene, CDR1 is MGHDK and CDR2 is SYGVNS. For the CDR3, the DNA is TGTGCCAGCAGTCGGGGCGCGGGGAACATTCAGTACTTC. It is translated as CASSRGAGNIQYF.

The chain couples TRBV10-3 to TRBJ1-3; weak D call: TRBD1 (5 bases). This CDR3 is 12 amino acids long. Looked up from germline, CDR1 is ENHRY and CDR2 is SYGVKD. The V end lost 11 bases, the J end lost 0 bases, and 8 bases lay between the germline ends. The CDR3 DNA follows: TGTGCCGCCGGGGGCTCTGGAAACACCATATATTTT. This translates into CAAGGSGNTIYF.

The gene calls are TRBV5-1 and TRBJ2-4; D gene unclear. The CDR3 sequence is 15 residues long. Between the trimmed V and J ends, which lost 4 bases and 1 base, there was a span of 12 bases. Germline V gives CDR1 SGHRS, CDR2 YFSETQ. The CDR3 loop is CASSPRVGAKNIQYF. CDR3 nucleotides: TGCGCCAGCAGCCCCCGCGTCGGGGCCAAAAACATTCAGTACTTC. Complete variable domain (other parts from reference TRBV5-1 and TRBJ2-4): KAGVTQTPRYLIKTRGQQVTLSCSPISGHRSVSWYQQTPGQGLQFLFEYFSETQRNKGNFPGRFSGRQFSNSRSEMNVSTLELGDSALYLCASSPRVGAKNIQYFGAGTRLSVL.

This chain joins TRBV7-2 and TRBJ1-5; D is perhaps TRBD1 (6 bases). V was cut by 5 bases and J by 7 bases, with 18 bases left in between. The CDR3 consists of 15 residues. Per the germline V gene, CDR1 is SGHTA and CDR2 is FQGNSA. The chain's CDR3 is CASSPQGGSVQPQHF. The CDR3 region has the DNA TGTGCCAGCAGCCCACAGGGAGGAAGCGTACAGCCCCAGCATTTT. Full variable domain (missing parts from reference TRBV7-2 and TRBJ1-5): GAGVSQSPSNKVTEKGKDVELRCDPISGHTALYWYRQSLGQGLEFLIYFQGNSAPDKSGLPSDRFSAERTGGSVSTLTIQRTQQEDSAVYLCASSPQGGSVQPQHFGDGTRLSIL.

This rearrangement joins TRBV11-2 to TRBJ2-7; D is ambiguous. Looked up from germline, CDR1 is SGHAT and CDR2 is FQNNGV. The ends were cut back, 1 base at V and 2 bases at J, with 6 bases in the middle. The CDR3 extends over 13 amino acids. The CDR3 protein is CASSLAGTYEQYF. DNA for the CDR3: TGTGCCAGCAGCTTAGCCGGCACCTACGAGCAGTACTTC.

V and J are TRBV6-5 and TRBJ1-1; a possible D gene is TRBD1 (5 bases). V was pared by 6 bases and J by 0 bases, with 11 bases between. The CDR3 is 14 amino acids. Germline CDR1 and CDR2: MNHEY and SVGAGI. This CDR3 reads CASRSGRMNTEAFF. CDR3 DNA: TGTGCCAGCAGATCGGGACGGATGAACACTGAAGCTTTCTTT.

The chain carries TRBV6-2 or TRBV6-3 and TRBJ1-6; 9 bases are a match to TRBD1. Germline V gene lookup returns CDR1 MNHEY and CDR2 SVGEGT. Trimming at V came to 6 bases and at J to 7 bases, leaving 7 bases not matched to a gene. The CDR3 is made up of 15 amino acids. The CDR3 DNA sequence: TGTGCCAGCAGCCCCCTGACAGGGGGGAATTCACCCCTCCACTTT. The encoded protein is CASSPLTGGNSPLHF.

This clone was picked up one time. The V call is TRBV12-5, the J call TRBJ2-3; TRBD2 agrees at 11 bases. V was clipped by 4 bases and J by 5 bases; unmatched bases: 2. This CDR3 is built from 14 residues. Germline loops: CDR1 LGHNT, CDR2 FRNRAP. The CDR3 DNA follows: TGTGCTAGTGGTTATAGCGGGGGGGGAGATACGCAGTATTTT. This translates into CASGYSGGGDTQYF.

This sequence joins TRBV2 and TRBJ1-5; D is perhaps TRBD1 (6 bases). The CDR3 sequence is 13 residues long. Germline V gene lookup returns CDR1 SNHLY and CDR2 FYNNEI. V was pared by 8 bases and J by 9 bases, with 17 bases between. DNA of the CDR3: TGTGCCAGCGACGCAGGGACAAAGACGCCCCAGCATTTT. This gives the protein CASDAGTKTPQHF.

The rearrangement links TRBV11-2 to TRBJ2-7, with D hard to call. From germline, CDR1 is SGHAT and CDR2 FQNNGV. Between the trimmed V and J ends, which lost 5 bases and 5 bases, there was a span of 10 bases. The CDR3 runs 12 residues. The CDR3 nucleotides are TGTGCCAGCAGCGTCTTGGGTAACGAGCAGTACTTC. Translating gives CASSVLGNEQYF.

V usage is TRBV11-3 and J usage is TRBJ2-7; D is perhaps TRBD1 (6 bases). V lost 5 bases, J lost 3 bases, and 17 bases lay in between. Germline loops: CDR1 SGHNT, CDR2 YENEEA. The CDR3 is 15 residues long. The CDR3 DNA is TGTGCCAGCAGCCGCAGGGACATAGGGTACTACGAGCAGTACTTC. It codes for CASSRRDIGYYEQYF.

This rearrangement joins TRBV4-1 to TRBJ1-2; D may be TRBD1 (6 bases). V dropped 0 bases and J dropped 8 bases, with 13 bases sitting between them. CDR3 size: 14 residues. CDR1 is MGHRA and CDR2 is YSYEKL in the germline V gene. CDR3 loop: CASSQESGAWGYTF. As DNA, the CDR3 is TGCGCCAGCAGCCAAGAGTCAGGGGCTTGGGGCTACACCTTC.

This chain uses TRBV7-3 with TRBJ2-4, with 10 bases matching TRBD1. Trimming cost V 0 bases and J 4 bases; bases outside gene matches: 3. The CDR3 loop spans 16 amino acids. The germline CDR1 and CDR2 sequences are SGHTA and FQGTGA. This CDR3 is CASSLTGQGMKNIQYF. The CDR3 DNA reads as TGTGCCAGCAGCTTAACGGGACAGGGGATGAAAAACATTCAGTACTTC.

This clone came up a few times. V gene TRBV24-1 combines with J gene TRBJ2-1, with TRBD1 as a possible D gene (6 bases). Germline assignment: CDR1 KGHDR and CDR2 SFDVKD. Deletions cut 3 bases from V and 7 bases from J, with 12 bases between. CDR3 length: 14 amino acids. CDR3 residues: CATSDRTGLNEQFF. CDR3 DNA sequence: TGTGCCACCAGTGATCGAACAGGGTTGAATGAGCAGTTCTTC.

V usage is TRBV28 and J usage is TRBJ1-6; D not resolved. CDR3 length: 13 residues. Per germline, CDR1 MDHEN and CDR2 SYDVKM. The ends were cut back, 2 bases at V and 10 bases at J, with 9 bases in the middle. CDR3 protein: CASSLARSSPLHF. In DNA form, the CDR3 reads TGTGCCAGCAGTTTAGCGAGGTCCTCACCCCTCCACTTT.

The CDR3, as DNA: TGCAGCGTTGCCCTTGGGGAGACCCAGTACTTC. It translates to CSVALGETQYF. The chain recombines TRBV29-1 with TRBJ2-5; D ambiguous. This CDR3 spans 11 amino acids. Germline V gene data show CDR1 as SQVTM and CDR2 as ANQGSEA. Trimming shortened V by 4 bases and J by 5 bases, and 8 bases separated the two germline ends.